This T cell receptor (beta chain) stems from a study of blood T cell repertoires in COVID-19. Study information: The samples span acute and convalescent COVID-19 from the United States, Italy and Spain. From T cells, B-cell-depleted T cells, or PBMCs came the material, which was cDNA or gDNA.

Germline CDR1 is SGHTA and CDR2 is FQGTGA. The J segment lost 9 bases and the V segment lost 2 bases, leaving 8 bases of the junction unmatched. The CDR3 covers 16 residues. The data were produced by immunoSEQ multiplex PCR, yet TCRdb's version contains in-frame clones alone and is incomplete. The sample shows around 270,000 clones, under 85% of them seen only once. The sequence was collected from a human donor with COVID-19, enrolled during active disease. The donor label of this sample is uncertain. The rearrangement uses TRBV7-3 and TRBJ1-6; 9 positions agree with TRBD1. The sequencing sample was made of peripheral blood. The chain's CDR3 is CASSLLGTGIGSPLHF. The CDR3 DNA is TGTGCCAGCAGCTTATTAGGGACAGGGATCGGTTCACCCCTCCACTTT. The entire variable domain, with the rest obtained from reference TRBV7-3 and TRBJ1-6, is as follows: GAGVSQTPSNKVTEKGKYVELRCDPISGHTALYWYRQSLGQGPEFLIYFQGTGAADDSGLPNDRFFAVRPEGSVSTLKIQRTERGDSAVYLCASSLLGTGIGSPLHFGNGTRLTVT.